This passage covers 5 T cell receptor beta chains from one sample sequenced in a study of STAT3 mutations in large granular lymphocyte leukemia. Study-wide points: At least one immunodominant TCR beta clonotype appeared in every T-cell large granular lymphocyte leukemia patient.

What these receptors recognize is not known. Produced via immunoSEQ multiplex PCR; TCRdb's table is partial and in-frame only. The sample consists of fewer than 10,000 clones, about 89% of them appearing once. The source material was peripheral blood mononuclear cells. The receptors shown here come from a man older than 75 with T-cell large granular lymphocyte leukemia. Some clones in this sample may be carry-over from other donors' samples.

V gene TRBV5-4 combines with J gene TRBJ1-1; D not certain. This CDR3 is 16 amino acids long. With 5 bases removed from V and 0 bases from J, the gap between germline ends came to 17 bases. Germline-derived CDR1 and CDR2 are SGHNT and YYREEE (reference sequence). The CDR3 is CASSHSLAALNTEAFF. CDR3 DNA sequence: TGTGCCAGCAGTCACAGTCTGGCCGCCTTGAACACTGAAGCTTTCTTT.

The rearrangement links TRBV6-5 to TRBJ1-6, with 9 bases aligning to TRBD1. The CDR3 totals 13 residues. With 6 bases clipped from V and 8 bases from J, the junction kept 2 bases outside the gene matches. Germline values: CDR1 MNHEY, CDR2 SVGAGI. The CDR3 sequence: CASRTGGYSPLHF. The CDR3 nucleotides are TGTGCCAGCAGGACAGGGGGTTATTCACCCCTCCACTTT.

CDR3 amino acids: CAWMTEYNSPLHF. The CDR3 coding sequence is TGTGCCTGGATGACAGAGTATAATTCACCCCTCCACTTT. The rearrangement links TRBV30 to TRBJ1-6; D might be TRBD1 (5 bases). CDR3 length: 13 residues. The V and J ends lost 4 bases and 4 bases respectively, with 8 bases between them. Germline CDR1 reads GTSNPN; CDR2 reads SVGIG (reference sequence).

This rearrangement joins TRBV7-9 to TRBJ2-5; TRBD2 might be the D (6 bases). Trimming took off 5 bases at V and 2 bases at J, with 15 bases between the two ends. The CDR3 length is 15 residues. Germline V gives CDR1 SEHNR, CDR2 FQNEAQ (reference sequence). The CDR3, as DNA: TGTGCCAGCAGCCCCCGTAGTGGGGGGCAAGAGACCCAGTACTTC. This codes for CASSPRSGGQETQYF.

The chain uses TRBV9 and TRBJ2-7; D is perhaps TRBD1 (6 bases). CDR3 size: 14 residues. V lost 3 bases to trimming and J lost 3 bases, with 13 bases between them. Germline values: CDR1 SGDLS, CDR2 YYNGEE. The CDR3 DNA is TGTGCCAGCAGCGAGACAGGATACAACTACGAGCAGTACTTC. Amino acids: CASSETGYNYEQYF. The entire variable domain, with the rest obtained from reference TRBV9 and TRBJ2-7, is as follows: DSGVTQTPKHLITATGQRVTLRCSPRSGDLSVYWYQQSLDQGLQFLIQYYNGEERAKGNILERFSAQQFPDLHSELNLSSLELGDSALYFCASSETGYNYEQYFGPGTRLTVT.